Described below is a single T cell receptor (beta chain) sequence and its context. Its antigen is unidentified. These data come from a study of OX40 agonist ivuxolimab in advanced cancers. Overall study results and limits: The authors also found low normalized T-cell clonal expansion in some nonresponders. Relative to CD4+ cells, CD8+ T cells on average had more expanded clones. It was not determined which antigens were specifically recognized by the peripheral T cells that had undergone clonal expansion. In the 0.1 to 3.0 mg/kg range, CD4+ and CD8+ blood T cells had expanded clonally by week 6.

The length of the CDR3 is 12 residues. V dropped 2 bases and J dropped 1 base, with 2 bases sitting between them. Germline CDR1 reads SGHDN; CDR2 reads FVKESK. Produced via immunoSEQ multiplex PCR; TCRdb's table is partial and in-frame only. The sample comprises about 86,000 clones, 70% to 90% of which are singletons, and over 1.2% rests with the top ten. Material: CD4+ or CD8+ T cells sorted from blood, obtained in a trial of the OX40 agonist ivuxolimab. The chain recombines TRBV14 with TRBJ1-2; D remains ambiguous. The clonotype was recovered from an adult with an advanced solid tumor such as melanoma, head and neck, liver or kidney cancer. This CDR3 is CASSQINYGYTF. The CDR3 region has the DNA TGTGCCAGCAGCCAAATTAACTATGGCTACACCTTC. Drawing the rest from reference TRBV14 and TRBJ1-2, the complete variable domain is EAGVTQFPSHSVIEKGQTVTLRCDPISGHDNLYWYRRVMGKEIKFLLHFVKESKQDESGMPNNRFLAERTGGTYSTLKVQPAELEDSGVYFCASSQINYGYTFGSGTRLTVV.